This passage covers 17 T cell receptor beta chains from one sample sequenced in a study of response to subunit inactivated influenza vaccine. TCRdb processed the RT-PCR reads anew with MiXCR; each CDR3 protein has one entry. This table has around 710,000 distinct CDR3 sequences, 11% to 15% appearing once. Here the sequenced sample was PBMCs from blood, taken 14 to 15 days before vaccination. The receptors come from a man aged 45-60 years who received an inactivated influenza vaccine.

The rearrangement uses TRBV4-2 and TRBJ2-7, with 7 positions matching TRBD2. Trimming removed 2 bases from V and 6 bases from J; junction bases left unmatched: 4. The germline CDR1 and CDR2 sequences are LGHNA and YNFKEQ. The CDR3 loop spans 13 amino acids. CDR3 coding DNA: TGTGCCAGCAGCCAACTAGCGGAGGGCGAGCAGTACTTC. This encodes CASSQLAEGEQYF.

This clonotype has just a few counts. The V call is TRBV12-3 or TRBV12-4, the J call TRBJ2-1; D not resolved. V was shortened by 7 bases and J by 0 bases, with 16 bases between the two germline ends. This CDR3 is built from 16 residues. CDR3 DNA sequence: TGTGCCAGCACCTCCACCTACGGGTACTCCTACAATGAGCAGTTCTTC. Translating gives CASTSTYGYSYNEQFF.

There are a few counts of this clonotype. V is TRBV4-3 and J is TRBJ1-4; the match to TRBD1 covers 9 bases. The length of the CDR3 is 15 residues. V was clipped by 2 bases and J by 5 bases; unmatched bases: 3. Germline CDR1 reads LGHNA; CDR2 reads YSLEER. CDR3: CASSQRDRGNEKLFF. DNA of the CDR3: TGCGCCAGCAGCCAACGAGACAGGGGGAATGAAAAACTGTTTTTT.

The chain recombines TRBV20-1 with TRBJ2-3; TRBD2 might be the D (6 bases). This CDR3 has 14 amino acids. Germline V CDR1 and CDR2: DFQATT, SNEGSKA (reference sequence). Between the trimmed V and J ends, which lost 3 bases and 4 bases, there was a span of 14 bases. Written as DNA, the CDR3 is TGCAGTGCTAGTAGCGGTTCGGGGGCAGATACGCAGTATTTT. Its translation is CSASSGSGADTQYF.

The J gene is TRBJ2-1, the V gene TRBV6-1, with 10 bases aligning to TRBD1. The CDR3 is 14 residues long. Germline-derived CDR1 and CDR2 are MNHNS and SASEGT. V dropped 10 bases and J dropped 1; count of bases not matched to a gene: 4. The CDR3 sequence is CATGQGVSYNEQFF. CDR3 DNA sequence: TGTGCCACCGGACAGGGGGTATCCTACAATGAGCAGTTCTTC.

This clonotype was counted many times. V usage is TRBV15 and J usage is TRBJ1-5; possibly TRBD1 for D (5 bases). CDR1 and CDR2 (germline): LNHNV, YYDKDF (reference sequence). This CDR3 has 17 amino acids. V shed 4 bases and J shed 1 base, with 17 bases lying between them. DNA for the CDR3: TGTGCCACCAGCAAAGATCAGGGTACAGTGAGCAATCAGCCCCAGCATTTT. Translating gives CATSKDQGTVSNQPQHF.

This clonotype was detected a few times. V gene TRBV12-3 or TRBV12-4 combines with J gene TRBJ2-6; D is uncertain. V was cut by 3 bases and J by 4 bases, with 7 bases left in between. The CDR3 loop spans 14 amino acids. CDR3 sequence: CASSFEPGANVLTF. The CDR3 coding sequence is TGTGCCAGCAGTTTCGAGCCGGGGGCCAACGTCCTGACTTTC.

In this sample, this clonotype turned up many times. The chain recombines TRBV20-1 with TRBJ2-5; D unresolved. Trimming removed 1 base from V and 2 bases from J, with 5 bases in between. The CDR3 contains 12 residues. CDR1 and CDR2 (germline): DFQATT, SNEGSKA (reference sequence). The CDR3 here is CSARGRQETQYF. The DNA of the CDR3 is TGCAGTGCTAGAGGCCGACAAGAGACCCAGTACTTC.

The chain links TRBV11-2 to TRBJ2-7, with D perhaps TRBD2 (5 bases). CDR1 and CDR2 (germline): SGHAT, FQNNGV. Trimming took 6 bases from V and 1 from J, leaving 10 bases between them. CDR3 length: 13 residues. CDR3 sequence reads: CASRLVGSYEQYF. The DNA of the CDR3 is TGTGCCAGCAGACTAGTCGGGTCCTACGAGCAGTACTTC.

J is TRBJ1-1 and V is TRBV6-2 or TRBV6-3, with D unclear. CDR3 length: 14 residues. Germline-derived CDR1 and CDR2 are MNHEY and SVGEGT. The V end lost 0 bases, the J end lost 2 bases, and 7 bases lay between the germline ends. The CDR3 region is CASSYSRANTEAFF. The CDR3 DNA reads TGTGCCAGCAGTTACTCGAGGGCCAACACTGAAGCTTTCTTT.

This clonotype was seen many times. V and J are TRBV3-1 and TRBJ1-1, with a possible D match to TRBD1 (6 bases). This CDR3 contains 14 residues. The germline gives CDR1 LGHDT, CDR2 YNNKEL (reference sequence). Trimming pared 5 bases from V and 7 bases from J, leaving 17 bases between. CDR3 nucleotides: TGTGCCAGCAGCGAACAGGGTAGTAGAGGTGAAGCTTTCTTT. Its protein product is CASSEQGSRGEAFF.

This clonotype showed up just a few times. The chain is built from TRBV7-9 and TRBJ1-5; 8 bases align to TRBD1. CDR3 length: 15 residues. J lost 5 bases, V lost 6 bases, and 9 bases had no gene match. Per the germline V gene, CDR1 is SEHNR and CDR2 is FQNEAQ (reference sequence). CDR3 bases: TGTGCCAGCAGTCCTGCCGCAGGGGGCCATCAGCCCCAGCATTTT. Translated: CASSPAAGGHQPQHF.

CDR3 region: CASSRTAADTGELFF. The CDR3 DNA is TGTGCCAGCAGCCGGACGGCGGCGGACACCGGGGAGCTGTTTTTT. The rearrangement joins TRBV3-1 to TRBJ2-2; D is unresolved. The germline gives CDR1 LGHDT, CDR2 YNNKEL (reference sequence). The V gene lost 4 bases and the J gene lost 3 bases, with 12 bases spanning the gap. CDR3 length: 15 amino acids.

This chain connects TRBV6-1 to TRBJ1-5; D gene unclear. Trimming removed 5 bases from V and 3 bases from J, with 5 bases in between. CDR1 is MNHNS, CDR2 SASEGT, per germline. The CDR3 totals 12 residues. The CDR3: CASSRPNQPQHF. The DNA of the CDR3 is TGTGCCAGCAGTCGGCCCAATCAGCCCCAGCATTTT.

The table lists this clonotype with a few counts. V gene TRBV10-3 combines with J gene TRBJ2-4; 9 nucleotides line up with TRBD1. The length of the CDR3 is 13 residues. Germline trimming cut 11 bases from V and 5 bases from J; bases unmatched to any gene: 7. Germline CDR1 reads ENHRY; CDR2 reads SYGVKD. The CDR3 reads CAAGTGPQNIQYF. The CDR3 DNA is TGTGCCGCCGGGACAGGGCCTCAAAACATTCAGTACTTC.

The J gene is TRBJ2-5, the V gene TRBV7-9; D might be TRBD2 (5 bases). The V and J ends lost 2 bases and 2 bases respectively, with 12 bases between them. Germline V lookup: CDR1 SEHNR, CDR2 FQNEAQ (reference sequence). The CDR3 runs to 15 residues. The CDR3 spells CASSLLRDLQETQYF. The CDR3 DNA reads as TGTGCCAGCAGCTTACTCCGGGATCTACAAGAGACCCAGTACTTC.

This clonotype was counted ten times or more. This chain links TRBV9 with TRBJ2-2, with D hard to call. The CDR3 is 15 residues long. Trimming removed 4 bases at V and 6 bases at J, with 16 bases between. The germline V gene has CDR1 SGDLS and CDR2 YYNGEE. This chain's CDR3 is CASSPGIGSPGELFF. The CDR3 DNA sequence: TGTGCCAGCAGCCCGGGTATAGGCTCTCCCGGGGAGCTGTTTTTT.